The 26 T cell receptor beta chains reported below all come from one sample, sequenced in a study of cytomegalovirus exposure and HLA in healthy donors. Primers: 60 Vbeta forward and 13 Jbeta reverse. Using immunoSEQ multiplex PCR, the repertoire was profiled, and TCRdb retains in-frame clones only, with some absent. Of some 140,000 clones listed, approximately 71% are singletons. The sample consisted of PBMCs. The receptors originated from a man aged 30 to 45 in good health and CMV-seronegative.

The chain has TRBV5-1 and TRBJ2-3; perhaps TRBD1 as D (5 bases). The V gene lost 4 bases and the J gene lost 3 bases, with 9 bases spanning the gap. Germline V gene data show CDR1 as SGHRS and CDR2 as YFSETQ. The CDR3 runs to 13 residues. The CDR3 DNA follows: TGCGCCAGCAGCCTGACAGAAACAGATACGCAGTATTTT. Amino acid sequence: CASSLTETDTQYF.

This chain links TRBV14 with TRBJ1-1; 7 bases map to TRBD1. The V gene's germline CDR1 is SGHDN and CDR2 FVKESK. This CDR3 region has 12 residues. V dropped 3 bases and J dropped 6; count of bases not matched to a gene: 1. The DNA of the CDR3 is TGTGCCAGCAGCCAGACAGGGCCTGAAGCTTTCTTT. Its translation: CASSQTGPEAFF.

The rearrangement links TRBV5-6 to TRBJ2-3; TRBD2 aligns across 15 bases. V lost 1 base, J lost 4 bases, and 1 base stayed unmatched. This CDR3 has 16 residues. CDR1 is SGHDT, CDR2 YYEEEE, per germline. CDR3 amino acids: CASSLRTSGRADTQYF. The CDR3 DNA follows: TGTGCCAGCAGCTTGCGGACTAGCGGGAGGGCAGATACGCAGTATTTT.

This chain links TRBV19 with TRBJ1-1, with no clear D. The germline V gene encodes CDR1 LNHDA and CDR2 SQIVND (reference sequence). V lost 7 bases to trimming and J lost 5 bases, with 17 bases between them. This CDR3 contains 14 residues. CDR3 in DNA: TGTGCCAGTATTACAATTGGGGAGGTGACTGAAGCTTTCTTT. It specifies CASITIGEVTEAFF.

The genes are TRBV5-1 and TRBJ1-4; the D is unclear. Per the germline V gene, CDR1 is SGHRS and CDR2 is YFSETQ. CDR3 length equals 15 residues. The ends were cut back, 4 bases at V and 7 bases at J, with 17 bases in the middle. CDR3 amino acids: CASSPSGPGSEKLFF. CDR3 DNA sequence: TGCGCCAGCAGCCCCTCCGGCCCCGGGAGTGAAAAACTGTTTTTT.

The rearrangement links TRBV27 to TRBJ2-2, with a tentative D call TRBD1 (6 bases). V shed 2 bases and J shed 5 bases, with 12 bases lying between them. The CDR3 loop spans 15 amino acids. Germline V lookup: CDR1 MNHEY, CDR2 SMNVEV (reference sequence). The CDR3 loop reads CASSLNRDVTGELFF. CDR3 nucleotides: TGTGCCAGCAGTTTAAACAGGGACGTAACCGGGGAGCTGTTTTTT.

This clone has just a few counts. This sequence joins TRBV6-1 and TRBJ2-1, with D perhaps matching TRBD2 (5 bases). There are 15 residues in the CDR3. V was trimmed by 3 bases and J by 2 bases, leaving 11 bases between them. Per the germline V gene, CDR1 is MNHNS and CDR2 is SASEGT. The DNA for the CDR3 is TGTGCCAGCAGTGAGGAGGTTTACGCCTACAATGAGCAGTTCTTC. It specifies CASSEEVYAYNEQFF.

The chain employs TRBV6-5 and TRBJ1-4, with D perhaps matching TRBD1 (6 bases). V gave up 5 bases and J gave up 6 bases, with 10 bases separating them. The CDR3 consists of 13 residues. CDR1 MNHEY and CDR2 SVGAGI come from the germline V gene. CDR3 in DNA: TGTGCCAGCAGTACAGGGACATATGAAAAACTGTTTTTT. It codes for CASSTGTYEKLFF.

The chain uses TRBV2 and TRBJ2-6, with 11 bases aligning to TRBD2. Germline lookup yields CDR1 SNHLY and CDR2 FYNNEI. Trimming cost V 2 bases and J 0 bases; bases outside gene matches: 3. The CDR3 spans 18 residues. DNA for the CDR3: TGTGCCAGCAGTGAACTGGGACTAGCGGACTCTGGGGCCAACGTCCTGACTTTC. This encodes CASSELGLADSGANVLTF.

This chain connects TRBV15 to TRBJ2-5; possible D gene TRBD2, 6 bases. V dropped 4 bases and J dropped 2 bases, with 17 bases sitting between them. Germline CDR1 is LNHNV and CDR2 is YYDKDF (reference sequence). This CDR3 has 16 amino acids. The DNA for the CDR3 is TGTGCCACCAGCAAGGTAACGGGAGTCTGGCAAGAGACCCAGTACTTC. This translates into CATSKVTGVWQETQYF.

This chain uses TRBV4-1 with TRBJ2-4; 8 positions agree with TRBD2. With 1 base clipped from V and 0 bases from J, the junction kept 5 bases outside the gene matches. Germline V lookup: CDR1 MGHRA, CDR2 YSYEKL. The CDR3 totals 17 residues. CDR3 residues: CASSQADREGAKNIQYF. CDR3 DNA sequence: TGCGCCAGCAGCCAAGCGGACCGGGAGGGAGCCAAAAACATTCAGTACTTC.

This chain joins TRBV6-5 and TRBJ2-1; unclear D gene. Germline assignment: CDR1 MNHEY and CDR2 SVGAGI. Trimming pared 1 base from V and 8 bases from J, leaving 6 bases between. The CDR3 has 12 residues. The CDR3 DNA reads TGTGCCAGCAGTTACTACGGTGATGAGCAGTTCTTC. This encodes CASSYYGDEQFF.

The rearrangement uses TRBV5-1 and TRBJ2-1, with D tentatively TRBD2 (6 bases). The germline V gene has CDR1 SGHRS and CDR2 YFSETQ. This CDR3 contains 15 residues. V shed 3 bases and J shed 5 bases, with 15 bases lying between them. The CDR3, as DNA: TGCGCCAGCAGCTGGGGGGTCTTTGGGAACAATGAGCAGTTCTTC. The encoded protein is CASSWGVFGNNEQFF. The full variable domain, its missing parts supplied by reference TRBV5-1 and TRBJ2-1, is KAGVTQTPRYLIKTRGQQVTLSCSPISGHRSVSWYQQTPGQGLQFLFEYFSETQRNKGNFPGRFSGRQFSNSRSEMNVSTLELGDSALYLCASSWGVFGNNEQFFGPGTRLTVL.

V is TRBV12-1 and J is TRBJ1-2; the table calls TRBD1, which could not be checked here. TRBV12-1 is a pseudogene locus. This CDR3 spans 15 amino acids. The CDR3 nucleotides read TGTGCCAGCAGCTCCAGGACAGGGGGCAAAGATGGCTACACCTTC. This gives the protein CASSSRTGGKDGYTF.

Points on this clone: This sample includes further DNA sequences coding for the same CDR3. The chain uses TRBV9 and TRBJ1-3; D not resolved. Germline lookup yields CDR1 SGDLS and CDR2 YYNGEE. The V end was cut by 1 base, the J end by 0 bases, with 8 bases between. The CDR3 sequence is 15 residues long. Written as DNA, the CDR3 is TGTGCCAGCAGCGTATCGGGTAACTCTGGAAACACCATATATTTT. Translation: CASSVSGNSGNTIYF.

The chain has TRBV7-9 and TRBJ1-4; D is undetermined. The CDR3 contains 13 residues. Germline CDR1 and CDR2: SEHNR and FQNEAQ (reference sequence). Trimming cost V 5 bases and J 7 bases, with 11 bases left between them. The CDR3 sequence: CASSERSFEKLFF. The CDR3 DNA is TGTGCCAGCAGCGAGAGGTCCTTTGAAAAACTGTTTTTT.

The chain couples TRBV4-1 to TRBJ2-7; 7 nucleotides align to TRBD2. The length of the CDR3 is 19 residues. Germline values: CDR1 MGHRA, CDR2 YSYEKL. Trimming cost V 1 base and J 5 bases; bases outside gene matches: 20. Here the CDR3 reads CASSQGGVSGAGLLHEQYF. As DNA, the CDR3 is TGCGCCAGCAGCCAAGGGGGAGTGTCAGGAGCGGGATTGCTTCACGAGCAGTACTTC.

The rearrangement links TRBV5-6 to TRBJ2-5, with 12 bases fitting TRBD2. This CDR3 comprises 15 residues. Germline CDR1 is SGHDT and CDR2 is YYEEEE. V shed 4 bases and J 5 bases; nucleotides not matched to a gene: 6. CDR3: CASSHRLAGEETQYF. The DNA of the CDR3 is TGTGCCAGCAGCCACCGACTAGCGGGAGAGGAGACCCAGTACTTC.

The rearrangement uses TRBV28 and TRBJ1-5; tentative D call: TRBD1 (6 bases). V dropped 7 bases and J dropped 0 bases, with 25 bases sitting between them. CDR3 length: 19 amino acids. Germline V lookup: CDR1 MDHEN, CDR2 SYDVKM. The CDR3 DNA is TGTGCCAGCACTTTGGGGCCCTCCAGTGGGGGCTATAGCAATCAGCCCCAGCATTTT. As protein: CASTLGPSSGGYSNQPQHF.

This chain links TRBV2 with TRBJ1-5, with unresolved D. Trimming took 2 bases from V and 4 from J, leaving 9 bases between them. From germline, CDR1 is SNHLY and CDR2 FYNNEI. The CDR3 has 14 residues. CDR3 sequence: CASSESGGNQPQHF. The DNA for the CDR3 is TGTGCCAGCAGTGAAAGCGGTGGGAATCAGCCCCAGCATTTT.

The chain uses TRBV7-9 and TRBJ2-7; maybe TRBD2 (5 bases). The ends were cut back, 4 bases at V and 2 bases at J, with 15 bases in the middle. Looked up from germline, CDR1 is SEHNR and CDR2 is FQNEAQ (reference sequence). The CDR3 is made up of 15 amino acids. The chain's CDR3 is CASSSGYMKAYEQYF. In nucleotides, the CDR3 is TGTGCCAGCAGCTCGGGATACATGAAAGCCTACGAGCAGTACTTC. Full variable domain (missing parts from reference TRBV7-9 and TRBJ2-7): DTGVSQNPRHKITKRGQNVTFRCDPISEHNRLYWYRQTLGQGPEFLTYFQNEAQLEKSRLLSDRFSAERPKGSFSTLEIQRTEQGDSAMYLCASSSGYMKAYEQYFGPGTRLTVT.

V and J are TRBV2 and TRBJ1-4, with 8 bases that match TRBD1. Germline trimming cut 6 bases from V and 8 bases from J; bases unmatched to any gene: 11. CDR3 length: 15 amino acids. Germline V lookup: CDR1 SNHLY, CDR2 FYNNEI. CDR3 loop: CASRPGQADTEKLFF. In nucleotides, the CDR3 is TGTGCCAGCAGGCCGGGACAGGCGGATACGGAAAAACTGTTTTTT.

This chain connects TRBV2 to TRBJ1-2, with a weak D call TRBD1 (5 bases). CDR1 and CDR2 from the germline V gene are SNHLY and FYNNEI. V was pared by 5 bases and J by 6 bases, with 13 bases between. The CDR3 consists of 13 residues. In nucleotides, the CDR3 is TGTGCCAGCAGTAAGGACACCGAGGATGGCTACACCTTC. It is translated as CASSKDTEDGYTF.

This clone was observed a few times. V is TRBV7-8 and J is TRBJ1-1; 7 nucleotides agree with TRBD1. Unmatched junction bases numbered 3, after V lost 1 base and J lost 4 bases. The CDR3 runs to 14 residues. CDR1 SGHVS and CDR2 FQNEAQ come from the germline V gene. CDR3 sequence: CASSLEGGGTEAFF. CDR3 DNA sequence: TGTGCCAGCAGCTTAGAAGGGGGCGGCACTGAAGCTTTCTTT.

There are a few counts of this clone. The chain employs TRBV10-3 and TRBJ1-4; D is unclear. This CDR3 spans 19 amino acids. V was shortened by 11 bases and J by 4 bases, with 32 bases between the two germline ends. From germline, CDR1 is ENHRY and CDR2 SYGVKD. The DNA for the CDR3 is TGTGCCGCTCAAGCGGACGGGCAGGCCGTGCGACTAAATAATGAAAAACTGTTTTTT. It codes for CAAQADGQAVRLNNEKLFF.

This rearrangement joins TRBV19 to TRBJ2-1; TRBD2 aligns across 9 bases. Germline-derived CDR1 and CDR2 are LNHDA and SQIVND (reference sequence). Trimming cost V 3 bases and J 6 bases; bases outside gene matches: 6. The CDR3 is 15 residues long. The CDR3 DNA reads as TGTGCCAGTAGTATCACCTGGACTAGCGTCAATGAGCAGTTCTTC. It is translated as CASSITWTSVNEQFF.